This T cell receptor (beta chain) was retrieved from a study of technical replicates of blood from several donors. Germline trimming cut 3 bases from V and 5 bases from J; bases unmatched to any gene: 11. The germline V gene has CDR1 MNHNS and CDR2 SASEGT. CDR3 length equals 16 residues. Only in-frame clones appear in the TCRdb table, and some are missing; sequencing was by immunoSEQ multiplex PCR. In the table there are about 84,000 clones, around 97% of which are singletons. The clonotype originates from a human donor in good health. The chain joins TRBV6-1 to TRBJ1-2; TRBD1 agrees at 8 bases. The sequenced sample was T cells isolated from PBMCs. The CDR3 protein is CASSELQGGILYGYTF. CDR3 DNA sequence: TGTGCCAGCAGTGAGCTACAGGGGGGAATACTGTATGGCTACACCTTC.